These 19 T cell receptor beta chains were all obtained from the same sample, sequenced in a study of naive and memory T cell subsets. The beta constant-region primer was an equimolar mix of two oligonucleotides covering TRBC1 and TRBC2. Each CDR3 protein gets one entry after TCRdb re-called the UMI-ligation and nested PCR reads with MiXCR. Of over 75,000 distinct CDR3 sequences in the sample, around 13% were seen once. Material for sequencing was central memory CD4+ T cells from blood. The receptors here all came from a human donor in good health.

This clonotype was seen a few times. The CDR3 DNA sequence: TGCGCCAGCAGCCCTGACAACAACTATGGCTACACCTTC. Amino acid sequence: CASSPDNNYGYTF. The chain employs TRBV5-1 and TRBJ1-2; D is uncertain. In germline, CDR1 is SGHRS, CDR2 YFSETQ. The CDR3 is made up of 13 amino acids. V lost 4 bases, J lost 2 bases, and 9 bases lay in between.

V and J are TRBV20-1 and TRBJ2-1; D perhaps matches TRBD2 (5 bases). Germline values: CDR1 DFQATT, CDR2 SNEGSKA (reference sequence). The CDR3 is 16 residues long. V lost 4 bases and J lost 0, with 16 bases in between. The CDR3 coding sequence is TGCAGTGCTACCTCCGGACTTTCGAGCTCCTACAATGAGCAGTTCTTC. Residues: CSATSGLSSSYNEQFF.

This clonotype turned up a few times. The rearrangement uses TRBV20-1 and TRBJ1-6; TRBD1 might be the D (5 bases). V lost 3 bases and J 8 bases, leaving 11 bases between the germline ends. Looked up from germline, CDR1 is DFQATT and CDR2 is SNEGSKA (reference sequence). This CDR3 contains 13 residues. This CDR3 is CSARRRDDSPLHF. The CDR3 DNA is TGCAGTGCTAGGCGCAGGGACGATTCACCCCTCCACTTT.

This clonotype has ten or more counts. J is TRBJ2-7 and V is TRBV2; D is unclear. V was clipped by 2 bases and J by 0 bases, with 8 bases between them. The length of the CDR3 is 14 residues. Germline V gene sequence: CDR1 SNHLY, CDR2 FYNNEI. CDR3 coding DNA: TGTGCCAGCAGTGAATGGTACAGCTCCTACGAGCAGTACTTC. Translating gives CASSEWYSSYEQYF.

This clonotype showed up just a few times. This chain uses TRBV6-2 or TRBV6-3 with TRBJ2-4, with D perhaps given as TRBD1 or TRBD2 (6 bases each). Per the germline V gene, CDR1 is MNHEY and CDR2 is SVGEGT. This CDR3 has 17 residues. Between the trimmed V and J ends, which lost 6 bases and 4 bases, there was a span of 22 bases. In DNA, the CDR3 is TGTGCCAGCAGCCTACCGGTCTGGAGAGGGGGGAAAAACATTCAGTACTTC. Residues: CASSLPVWRGGKNIQYF.

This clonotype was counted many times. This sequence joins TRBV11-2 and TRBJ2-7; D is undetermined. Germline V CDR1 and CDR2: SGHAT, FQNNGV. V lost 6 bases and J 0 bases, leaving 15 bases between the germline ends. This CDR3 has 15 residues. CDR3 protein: CASSQHVPSSYEQYF. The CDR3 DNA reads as TGTGCCAGCAGTCAACATGTCCCAAGCTCCTACGAGCAGTACTTC.

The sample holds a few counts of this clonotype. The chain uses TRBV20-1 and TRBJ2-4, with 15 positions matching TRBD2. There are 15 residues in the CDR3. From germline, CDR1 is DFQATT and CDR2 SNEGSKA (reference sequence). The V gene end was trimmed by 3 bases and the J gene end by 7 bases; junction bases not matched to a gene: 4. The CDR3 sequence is CSASHGTSGRNIQYF. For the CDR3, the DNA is TGCAGTGCTAGCCACGGGACTAGCGGGAGGAACATTCAGTACTTC.

This chain's CDR3 is CASSLPRTATDTQYF. Here the CDR3 DNA reads TGTGCCAGCAGTTTACCCCGGACAGCAACAGATACGCAGTATTTT. The V and J genes are TRBV28 and TRBJ2-3; a weak D match, TRBD1 (6 bases). CDR1 and CDR2 from the germline V gene are MDHEN and SYDVKM. The CDR3 sequence is 15 residues long. V lost 2 bases, J lost 3 bases, and 12 bases lay in between.

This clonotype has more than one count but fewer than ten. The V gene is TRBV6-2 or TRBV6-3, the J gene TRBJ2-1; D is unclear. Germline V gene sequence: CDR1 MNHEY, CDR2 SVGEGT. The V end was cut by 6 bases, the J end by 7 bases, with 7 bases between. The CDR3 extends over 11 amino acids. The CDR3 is CASSRWNEQFF. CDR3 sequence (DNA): TGTGCCAGCAGCCGATGGAATGAGCAGTTCTTC.

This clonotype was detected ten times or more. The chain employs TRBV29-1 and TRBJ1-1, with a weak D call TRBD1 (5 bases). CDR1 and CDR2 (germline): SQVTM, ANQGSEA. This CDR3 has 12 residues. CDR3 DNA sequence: TGCAGTGTTCGGGTCTCAGGGTCTGAAGCTTTCTTT. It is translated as CSVRVSGSEAFF.

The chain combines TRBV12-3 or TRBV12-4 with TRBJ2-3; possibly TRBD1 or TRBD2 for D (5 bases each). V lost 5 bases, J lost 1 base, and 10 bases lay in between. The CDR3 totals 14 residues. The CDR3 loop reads CASSTGPGTDTQYF. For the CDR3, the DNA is TGTGCCAGCAGTACGGGGCCAGGCACAGATACGCAGTATTTT.

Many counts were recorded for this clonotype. The CDR3 sequence: CAIRVGDTETQYF. DNA of the CDR3: TGTGCCATCCGGGTGGGAGATACGGAGACCCAGTACTTC. The chain is built from TRBV10-3 and TRBJ2-5; perhaps TRBD2 as D (5 bases). V shed 8 bases and J shed 5 bases, with 15 bases lying between them. Looked up from germline, CDR1 is ENHRY and CDR2 is SYGVKD. The CDR3 runs to 13 residues.

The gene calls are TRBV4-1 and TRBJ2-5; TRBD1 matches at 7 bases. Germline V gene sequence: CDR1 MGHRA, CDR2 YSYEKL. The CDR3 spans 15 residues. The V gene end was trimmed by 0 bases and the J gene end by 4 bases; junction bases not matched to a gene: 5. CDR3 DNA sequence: TGCGCCAGCAGCCAAGATGGGACAGAGGTAGAGACCCAGTACTTC. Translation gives CASSQDGTEVETQYF.

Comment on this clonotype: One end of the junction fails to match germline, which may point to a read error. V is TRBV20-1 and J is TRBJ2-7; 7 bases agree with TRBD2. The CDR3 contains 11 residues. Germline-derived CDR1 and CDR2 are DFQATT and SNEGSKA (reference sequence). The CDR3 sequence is CSSSGSYEQYF. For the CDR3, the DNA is TGCAGTTCTAGCGGATCCTACGAGCAGTACTTC.

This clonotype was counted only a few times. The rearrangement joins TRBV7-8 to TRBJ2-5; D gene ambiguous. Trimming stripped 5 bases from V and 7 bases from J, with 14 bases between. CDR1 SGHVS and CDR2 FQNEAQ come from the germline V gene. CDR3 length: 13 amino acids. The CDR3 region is CASSPTQERTQYF. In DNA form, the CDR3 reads TGTGCCAGCAGCCCCACCCAGGAACGGACCCAGTACTTC.

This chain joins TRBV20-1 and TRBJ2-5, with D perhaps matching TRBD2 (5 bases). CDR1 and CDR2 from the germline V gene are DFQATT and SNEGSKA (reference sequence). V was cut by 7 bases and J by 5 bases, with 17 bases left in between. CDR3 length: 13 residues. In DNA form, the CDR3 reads TGCAGTGTCCAGACTACGCGCGGGGAGACCCAGTACTTC. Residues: CSVQTTRGETQYF.

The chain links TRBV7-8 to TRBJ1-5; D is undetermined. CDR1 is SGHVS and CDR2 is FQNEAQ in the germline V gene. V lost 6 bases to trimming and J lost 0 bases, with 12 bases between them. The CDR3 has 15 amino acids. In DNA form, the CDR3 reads TGTGCCAGCAGGCAGGACCGAAATAGCAATCAGCCCCAGCATTTT. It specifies CASRQDRNSNQPQHF.

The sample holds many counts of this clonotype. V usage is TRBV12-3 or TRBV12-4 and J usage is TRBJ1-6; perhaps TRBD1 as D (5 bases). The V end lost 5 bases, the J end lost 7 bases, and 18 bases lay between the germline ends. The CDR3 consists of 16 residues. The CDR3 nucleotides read TGTGCCAGCAGTGATCCCACCAGGGCCTCGAATTCACCCCTCCACTTT. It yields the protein CASSDPTRASNSPLHF.

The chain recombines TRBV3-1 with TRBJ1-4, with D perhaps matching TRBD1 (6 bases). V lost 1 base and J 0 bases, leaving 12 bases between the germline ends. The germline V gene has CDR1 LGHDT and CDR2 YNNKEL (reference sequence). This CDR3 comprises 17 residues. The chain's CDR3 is CASSQGLGGATNEKLFF. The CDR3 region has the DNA TGTGCCAGCAGCCAAGGGTTGGGGGGCGCAACTAATGAAAAACTGTTTTTT. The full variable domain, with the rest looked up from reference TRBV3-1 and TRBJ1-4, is DTAVSQTPKYLVTQMGNDKSIKCEQNLGHDTMYWYKQDSKKFLKIMFSYNNKELIINETVPNRFSPKSPDKAHLNLHINSLELGDSAVYFCASSQGLGGATNEKLFFGSGTQLSVL.